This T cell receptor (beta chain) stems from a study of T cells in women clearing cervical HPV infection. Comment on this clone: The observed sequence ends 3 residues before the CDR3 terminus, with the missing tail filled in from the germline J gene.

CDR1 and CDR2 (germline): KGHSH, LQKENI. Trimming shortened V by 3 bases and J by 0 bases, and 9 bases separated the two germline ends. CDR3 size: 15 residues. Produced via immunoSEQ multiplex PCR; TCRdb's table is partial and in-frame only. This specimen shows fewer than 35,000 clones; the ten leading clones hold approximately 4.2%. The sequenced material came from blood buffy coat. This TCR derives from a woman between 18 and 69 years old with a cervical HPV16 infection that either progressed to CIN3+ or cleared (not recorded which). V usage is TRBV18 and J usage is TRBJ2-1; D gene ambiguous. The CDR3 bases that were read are TGTGCCAGCTCACCGGGCAAGAGCTCCTACAATGAG. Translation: CASSPGKSSYNE. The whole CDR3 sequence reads CASSPGKSSYNEQFF.